This is a list of T cell receptor beta chains from one sample in a study of identical twins. Each CDR3 protein is one row after TCRdb ran MiXCR on the 5' RACE reads. The sample gives hundreds of thousands of distinct CDR3 sequences, roughly an eighth of which show up once; 1.5% to 2% is in the top ten. These records were also assigned to another study, of yellow fever vaccine responses in identical twins.

Sequencing input: PBMCs. Receptor source: a young woman in good health. CDR3s include the opening cysteine and the closing phenylalanine or tryptophan. A D gene is named only where the DNA matches it firmly. Clone size is shown for a subset of rows, as once, few, many or a class of expanded clone.

d_call	j_call	v_call	cdr3_length	clone_size	cdr3_nt	cdr3_aa
.	TRBJ2-7	TRBV5-5	13	.	TGTGCCAGCAGCTTTAGCGTCAGTTACGAGCAGTACTTC	CASSFSVSYEQYF
.	TRBJ2-3	TRBV18	17	.	TGTGCCAGCTCACCAGTGAAAGCTAGCGCGAGCACAGATACGCAGTATTTT	CASSPVKASASTDTQYF
TRBD2	TRBJ2-1	TRBV6-1	15	many	TGTGCCAGCAGTGCAGCGGGAGGCACCTACAATGAGCAGTTCTTC	CASSAAGGTYNEQFF
.	TRBJ2-1	TRBV5-1	15	many	TGCGCCAGCAGCCCAATAAGGTCGAAATACAATGAGCAGTTCTTC	CASSPIRSKYNEQFF
.	TRBJ2-3	TRBV20-1	15	.	TGCAGTGCTAGAGATCCTGGGACCCCGGGGCCTACGCAGTATTTT	CSARDPGTPGPTQYF
.	TRBJ1-2	TRBV29-1	16	many	TGCAGCGTTGATCGACCGCAAAGGGGAGATAACTATGGCTACACCTTC	CSVDRPQRGDNYGYTF
TRBD1	TRBJ2-1	TRBV7-9	15	.	TGTGCCAGCAGCCGGCCCTCGGACAGGAACAATGAGCAGTTCTTC	CASSRPSDRNNEQFF
.	TRBJ2-6	TRBV27	17	few	TGTGCCAGCAGTCCTTACGGACGGATCTCTGGGGCCAACGTCCTGACTTTC	CASSPYGRISGANVLTF
.	TRBJ2-1	TRBV12-3/TRBV12-4	13	.	TGTGCCAGCAGTCTCCGCAGGGACAATGAGCAGTTCTTC	CASSLRRDNEQFF
.	TRBJ1-5	TRBV20-1	13	.	TGCAGTGCTAGTCGCGTTAGCAATCAGCCCCAGCATTTT	CSASRVSNQPQHF
.	TRBJ2-7	TRBV28	14	many	TGTGCCAGCAGTTTAGAAGGCGGGACGGACGAGCAGTACTTC	CASSLEGGTDEQYF
.	TRBJ1-2	TRBV12-3/TRBV12-4	13	.	TGTGCCAGCAGTTTAGCATGGGACACCTACTACACCTTC	CASSLAWDTYYTF
TRBD2	TRBJ2-1	TRBV18	16	.	TGTGCCAGCTCACCCGTTGGATTAGCGGGAGCCAATGAGCAGTTCTTC	CASSPVGLAGANEQFF
TRBD1	TRBJ1-6	TRBV20-1	16	few	TGCAGTGCTTTCAACCCAGGGGGAGAGGAATTTTCACCCCTCCACTTT	CSAFNPGGEEFSPLHF
TRBD1	TRBJ1-6	TRBV4-1	15	many	TGCGCCAGCAGCCAAGGGCAGGGGGCCGGTTCACCCCTCCACTTT	CASSQGQGAGSPLHF
TRBD2	TRBJ2-5	TRBV5-1	15	few	TGCGCCAGCAGCTTGGGGTCTAGCGGGATAGAGACCCAGTACTTC	CASSLGSSGIETQYF
.	TRBJ2-7	TRBV28	14	.	TGTGCCAGCAGTTTAGTCGGCGGGGCCTCCGAGCAGTACTTC	CASSLVGGASEQYF
TRBD2	TRBJ2-4	TRBV20-1	13	few	TGCAGTGCTATGGGTCCGGGGGGGAACATTCAGTACTTC	CSAMGPGGNIQYF
.	TRBJ2-3	TRBV5-1	20	.	TGCGCCAGCAGCTTGGTGGATGACCAGGGCCCCCAGCTTAGCACAGATACGCAGTATTTT	CASSLVDDQGPQLSTDTQYF
TRBD1	TRBJ2-1	TRBV2	15	few	TGTGCCAGCTCCGACCCCGGGACAGGGTCCTATGAGCAGTTCTTC	CASSDPGTGSYEQFF
.	TRBJ2-4	TRBV21-1	17	.	.	CVGGGSSTNLAKNIQYF
TRBD1	TRBJ2-1	TRBV6-5	14	few	TGTGCCAGCAGTTACGGCAGGGGGCTCGGTGAGCAGTTCTTC	CASSYGRGLGEQFF
TRBD2	TRBJ2-1	TRBV18	15	.	TGTGCCAGCTCACCACCGGAAGCGGGAGGCAATGAGCAGTTCTTC	CASSPPEAGGNEQFF
.	TRBJ1-1	TRBV12-3/TRBV12-4	15	few	TGTGCCAGCAGCCCCCATAGGGGCTCGAACACTGAAGCTTTCTTT	CASSPHRGSNTEAFF
.	TRBJ1-1	TRBV15	12	.	TGTGCCACCAGCAGAGAAGCCTCTGAAGCTTTCTTT	CATSREASEAFF